The rows below give T cell receptor beta chains drawn from one sample of a study of vaccination and CD4 T cells after COVID-19. Antigen specificity for these receptors is unknown. TCRdb redid the calling of the PCR reads with MiXCR, one entry per CDR3 protein. The sample holds tens of thousands of distinct CDR3 sequences, 43% seen once. The sequencing here drew on CD4+ T cells from blood, cultured in vitro, taken after SARS-CoV-2 vaccination. Source of these receptors: a human donor who had recovered from COVID-19. The CDR3 runs from the conserved cysteine through the conserved F or W. The order of the fields is V gene, clone size, D gene, J gene, CDR3 DNA, CDR3 protein. The D gene is left open where the match is weak. A clone size is listed for some rows: how often the clone was seen (once, few, many), or a class if it is expanded.

TRBV7-6,-,-,TRBJ2-3,TGTGCCAGCAGCAGGGCCGTGGCCCCAGATACGCAGTATTTT,CASSRAVAPDTQYF
TRBV30,-,TRBD2,TRBJ2-7,TGTGCCTGGAAAGCGGGGGGCGCCTACGAGCAGTACTTC,CAWKAGGAYEQYF
TRBV6-1,-,-,TRBJ2-7,TGTGCCAGCACTCGCGCGGACAGCGGCTACGAGCAGTACTTC,CASTRADSGYEQYF
TRBV6-1,few,TRBD1,TRBJ1-1,TGTGCCAGCAGTCGCGGACAGGGATTCGGTGAAGCTTTCTTT,CASSRGQGFGEAFF
TRBV10-2,-,-,TRBJ1-1,TGCGCCAGCAGTGAGGGACAACCGAACACTGAAGCTTTCTTT,CASSEGQPNTEAFF
TRBV7-2,-,-,TRBJ1-2,TGTGCCAGCAGCTCGATTCTTAGGACGGACTTCTATGGCTACACCTTC,CASSSILRTDFYGYTF
TRBV24-1,-,-,TRBJ1-2,TGTGCCACCAGTGATTTGCGTTCATCTGGCTACACCTTC,CATSDLRSSGYTF
TRBV27,-,-,TRBJ2-1,TGTGCCAGCAGTTCCTCAATTATCAATGAGCAGTTCTTC,CASSSSIINEQFF
TRBV10-3,-,-,TRBJ1-2,TGTGCCATCAAGGGCGGAGACTATGGCTACACCTTC,CAIKGGDYGYTF
TRBV7-9,-,TRBD1,TRBJ1-6,TGTGCCAGCAGCTCCTCGAGGACAGGGGATTCACCCCTCCACTTT,CASSSSRTGDSPLHF
TRBV2,medium-sized,TRBD1,TRBJ1-6,TGTGCCAGCAGAGGACAGGGTGGAGGCTCACCCCTCCACTTT,CASRGQGGGSPLHF
TRBV24-1,few,-,TRBJ1-2,TGTGCCACCAGTGATCACGACAGAGTCTATGGCTACACCTTC,CATSDHDRVYGYTF
TRBV5-4,-,-,TRBJ2-7,TGCGCCAGCAGCCAAGATCTCGGCAGATCCTACGAGCAGTACTTC,CASSQDLGRSYEQYF
TRBV28,-,TRBD1,TRBJ1-2,TGTGCCAGCAGTTGGGACAGGGGGCTACTCTACTATGGCTACACCTTC,CASSWDRGLLYYGYTF
TRBV7-9,-,TRBD1,TRBJ1-1,TGTGCCAGCAGCAGCGGACAGGAGTTATCTGGCACTGAAGCTTTCTTT,CASSSGQELSGTEAFF
TRBV6-1,-,-,TRBJ2-7,TGTGCCAGCAGGCAATCGCCGTTTTCCTACGAGCAGTACTTC,CASRQSPFSYEQYF
TRBV24-1,few,TRBD2,TRBJ2-3,TGTGCCACCAGTGATTTGGTGGGAGGGACAGATACGCAGTATTTT,CATSDLVGGTDTQYF
TRBV6-1,-,TRBD2,TRBJ2-1,TGTGCCAGCAGGGCTTTAGCGGGGAGCTACAATGAGCAGTTCTTC,CASRALAGSYNEQFF
TRBV19,few,-,TRBJ2-7,TGTGCCAGTAGTTTCGCCTACTCCTACGAGCAGTACTTC,CASSFAYSYEQYF
TRBV6-1,-,-,TRBJ2-5,TGTGCCAGCAGTAAGGGGCCTGCTAGAGAGACCCAGTACTTC,CASSKGPARETQYF
TRBV6-4,-,-,TRBJ2-7,TGTGCCAGCAGTGACAGCCAGGGGCCCTCCTACGAGCAGTACTTC,CASSDSQGPSYEQYF
TRBV7-9,-,TRBD1,TRBJ1-4,TGTGCCAGCAGCTTAGGGGACAGCCTTAATGAAAAACTGTTTTTT,CASSLGDSLNEKLFF
TRBV7-6,few,-,TRBJ1-1,TGTGCCAGCAGCCTACAAGGGCACAACACTGAAGCTTTCTTT,CASSLQGHNTEAFF
TRBV6-2/TRBV6-3,-,-,TRBJ2-7,TGTGCCAGCAGTCTACCGGGACGCCTGCCCTACGAGCAGTACTTC,CASSLPGRLPYEQYF
TRBV20-1,few,-,TRBJ2-1,TGCAGTGCTGCCAGGGACTTCAGCTCCTACAATGAGCAGTTCTTC,CSAARDFSSYNEQFF
TRBV6-2/TRBV6-3,-,-,TRBJ1-2,TGTGCCAGCACCCTACTCGGGGGCGCTGGGGGCTACACCTTC,CASTLLGGAGGYTF
TRBV10-2,few,-,TRBJ2-5,TGCGCCAGCAGTGAGCGGAAAGACCTACAAGAGACCCAGTACTTC,CASSERKDLQETQYF
TRBV19,few,TRBD1,TRBJ1-5,TGTGCCACAGTCGGACAGGGGCCCCAGCCCCAGCATTTT,CATVGQGPQPQHF
TRBV20-1,-,TRBD2,TRBJ2-5,TGCAGTGCTAGGTCCGAGGCTAGCGGGAGGGAGACCCAGTACTTC,CSARSEASGRETQYF
TRBV27,-,-,TRBJ2-1,TGTGCCAGCAGTCCACTAGCACTGAGCTCCTACAATGAGCAGTTCTTC,CASSPLALSSYNEQFF
TRBV7-2,-,-,TRBJ1-1,TGTGCCAGCAGCCCCACCGGGGGAGGGCGGATGAACACTGAAGCTTTCTTT,CASSPTGGGRMNTEAFF
TRBV2,-,TRBD1,TRBJ1-2,TGTGCCAGCAGGCGAACAGGGGGGTCTAACTATGGCTACACCTTC,CASRRTGGSNYGYTF
TRBV19,-,TRBD2,TRBJ2-7,TGTGCCAGTAGCCGGGGGGATGGGGGGTCCTACGAGCAGTACTTC,CASSRGDGGSYEQYF
TRBV7-2,few,TRBD1,TRBJ1-3,TGTGCCAGCAGCACAGACAGGGGCTCTGGAAACACCATATATTTT,CASSTDRGSGNTIYF
TRBV28,-,-,TRBJ1-5,TGTGCCAGCAGTTTCTTGGACGTTTATAGCAATCAGCCCCAGCATTTT,CASSFLDVYSNQPQHF
TRBV11-3,-,-,TRBJ2-5,TGTGCCAGCAGCTTAGGGGGGCAGTTCGCGGAGACCCAGTACTTC,CASSLGGQFAETQYF
TRBV20-1,few,TRBD1,TRBJ1-5,TGCAGTGCTAGAAGCGGGACAGGGATCCAGCCCCAGCATTTT,CSARSGTGIQPQHF
TRBV24-1,-,-,TRBJ2-7,TGTGCCACCAGTAGCGGGTACGAGCAGTACTTC,CATSSGYEQYF
TRBV2,few,TRBD1,TRBJ1-6,TGTGCCAGCAGGACCGGACAGGCCGATCCCCTCCACTTT,CASRTGQADPLHF
TRBV6-1,-,-,TRBJ1-2,TGTGCCAGCAGTCTCCCAGGGTTCGGCTACACCTTC,CASSLPGFGYTF
TRBV20-1,-,-,TRBJ1-5,TGCAGTGCTAGCGACAGAAATCAGCCCCAGCATTTT,CSASDRNQPQHF
TRBV24-1,-,TRBD1,TRBJ2-2,TGTGCCACCAGTGATTTGAAGGGGGCAGGCACCGGGGAGCTGTTTTTT,CATSDLKGAGTGELFF
TRBV7-6,-,-,TRBJ1-1,TGTGCCAGCAGCCTCTCGGGGTTCACTGAAGCTTTCTTT,CASSLSGFTEAFF
TRBV15,few,TRBD1,TRBJ2-5,TGTGCCACCAGCAGATCTCGACAGGGGGAGACCCAGTACTTC,CATSRSRQGETQYF
TRBV5-5,-,TRBD2,TRBJ2-5,TGTGCCAGCAGCGCCCATCTTGTCTCGGGGGGAGAGACCCAGTACTTC,CASSAHLVSGGETQYF
TRBV7-6,-,-,TRBJ2-2,TGTGCCAGCAGCTTAGGGTTCGTCGGGGAGCTGTTTTTT,CASSLGFVGELFF
TRBV11-3,-,TRBD1,TRBJ1-1,TGTGCCAGCAGCTTAGAGGATCAGGGGGGAGCTTTCTTT,CASSLEDQGGAFF
TRBV6-1,-,-,TRBJ2-7,TGTGCCAGCAGTGAATTATCCGGGGGTAGGGGCGAGCAGTACTTC,CASSELSGGRGEQYF
TRBV19,few,TRBD2,TRBJ2-5,TGTGCCAGTAGTTCGACTAGCGGGGGGAAAGAGACCCAGTACTTC,CASSSTSGGKETQYF
TRBV20-1,few,-,TRBJ1-3,TGCAGTGCTCCCGACAGAGCCTCTGGAAACACCATATATTTT,CSAPDRASGNTIYF
TRBV20-1,few,-,TRBJ2-2,TGCAGTGCTTACCCAGGACCTGTCGGAACCGGGGAGCTGTTTTTT,CSAYPGPVGTGELFF
TRBV28,few,-,TRBJ1-6,TGTGCCAGCAGAGTTCTAGGCTTCTATAATTCACCCCTCCACTTT,CASRVLGFYNSPLHF
TRBV6-1,-,-,TRBJ1-5,TGTGCCAGCAGTGCCCACAGTTCCAATCAGCCCCAGCATTTT,CASSAHSSNQPQHF
TRBV5-4,-,TRBD2,TRBJ2-5,TGTGCCAGCAGCACGAAAAAGGGGACTAGCGGGGAAGAGACCCAGTACTTC,CASSTKKGTSGEETQYF
TRBV6-1,-,TRBD1,TRBJ2-5,TGTGCCAGCAGCCAGACAGGGCAAGAGACCCAGTACTTC,CASSQTGQETQYF
TRBV5-1,-,-,TRBJ1-1,TGCGCCAGCAGTCGTGAAGGGATGGGGAACACTGAAGCTTTCTTT,CASSREGMGNTEAFF
TRBV6-2/TRBV6-3,-,-,TRBJ1-5,TGTGCCAGCAGCCCATCTACGGGGGGACGTTATAATCAGCCCCAGCATTTT,CASSPSTGGRYNQPQHF
TRBV15,-,TRBD1,TRBJ1-5,TGTGCCACCAGCGGTGGACAGGCCGGGCAGCCCCAGCATTTT,CATSGGQAGQPQHF